This T cell receptor (beta chain) emerged from a study of blood T cell repertoires in COVID-19. CDR3 length: 12 amino acids. CDR1 and CDR2 (germline): MNHEY, SMNVEV (reference sequence). V shed 4 bases and J shed 8 bases, with 11 bases lying between them. The data were produced by immunoSEQ multiplex PCR, yet TCRdb's version contains in-frame clones alone and is incomplete. The sample holds some 140,000 clones, 65% to 90% seen once. This TCR was recovered from a woman aged 60-75 years with COVID-19, enrolled during active disease. The sequenced sample consisted of peripheral blood. V usage is TRBV27 and J usage is TRBJ1-1, with a tentative D call TRBD1 (6 bases). CDR3: CASSYRGTEAFF. The CDR3 DNA follows: TGTGCCAGCAGTTATAGGGGGACCGAAGCTTTCTTT.